This TCR beta chain originates from a study of post-analysis software for immune sequencing data. cDNA libraries for TCR beta contained unique molecular identifiers. TCRdb passed the PCR reads through MiXCR, listing each CDR3 protein once. The sample yields hundreds of thousands of distinct CDR3 sequences, roughly 38% seen once. Whole-study findings and limits: Comparison with controls showed significantly lower normalized Chao1 diversity in multiple sclerosis patients. Batch-matched samples strongly co-clustered by F measure.

In this sample, this clonotype turned up a few times. The target antigen is unknown. Sequencing was done on a sample of blood. This receptor was identified in a girl aged 2 to 10 with multiple sclerosis.

In nucleotides, the CDR3 is TGTGCCAGCAGTTTACCGACGAGAGGGCTGTGGGAGCAGTACTTC. Protein product: CASSLPTRGLWEQYF. The V call is TRBV28, the J call TRBJ2-5; tentatively, D is TRBD2 (5 bases). CDR1 is MDHEN, CDR2 SYDVKM, per germline. Trimming took 2 bases from V and 11 from J, leaving 21 bases between them. The length of the CDR3 is 15 residues.